The rows below give T cell receptor beta chains drawn from one sample of a study of T-cell memory formation after mild COVID-19. TCRdb reprocessed the 5' RACE reads with MiXCR, giving one entry per CDR3 protein. The sample lists about 430,000 distinct CDR3 sequences; 20% to 30% were seen once. Material for sequencing was PBMCs or a T cell subset sorted from them (not recorded which). These receptors were collected from an adult woman who had mild COVID-19 (a few samples of this study predate the infection). Cell type and time point are not known. Both conserved end residues are trimmed from each CDR3. The order of the fields is V gene, CDR3 protein.

TRBV10-3,AISRQGQNTEAF
TRBV4-1,ASSPEGLAGNVYNEQF
TRBV2,ASIGLAGASGDTQY
TRBV4-1,ASRAQGNSNYAYT
TRBV7-8,ASSLARLAIGGSGANVLT
TRBV29-1,SAWGGQGDEQY
TRBV5-1,ASSLGQGYDEQF
TRBV21-1,ASSKVPGTVDYEQY
TRBV7-2,ASSTHPRGSTYEQY
TRBV7-9,ASSLQAANTGELF
TRBV5-1,ASSRTGEDQPQH
TRBV18,ASSPGGDLEQY
TRBV9,ASSAGGLSYEQY
TRBV6-2/TRBV6-3,ASSSLPLSTGELF
TRBV7-9,ASSFGLAGDNEQF
TRBV24-1,ATSGSQGRESYEQY
TRBV4-2,ASSQEGEGVAKNIQY
TRBV12-3/TRBV12-4,ASSLANTYEQY
TRBV10-3,AISAGNNQPQH
TRBV6-5,ASSRAGSRLYGYT
TRBV7-6,ASSRQYNSPLH
TRBV20-1,SARVPRDSYGYT
TRBV5-6,ASSPGQFEQF
TRBV12-5,ASGPGQGMYNEQF
TRBV7-9,ASSREGVNSPLH
TRBV20-1,SARAGGLGSYEQY
TRBV2,ASSDRRGPNTEAF
TRBV9,ASSLDHSSYEQY
TRBV18,ASSPVQGAAEQY
TRBV10-3,AISEFGTTNYGYT
TRBV2,ASRWDSTSPSEQY
TRBV29-1,SVESTGGAQETQY
TRBV5-1,ASREGPSTDTQY
TRBV30,AWSGIAGPDTQY
TRBV7-3,ASSLHPGLRTDTQY
TRBV20-1,SALGAASAEREQY
TRBV7-2,ASSLGLVAGGTGQETQY
TRBV7-8,ASSSRGSGTNYGYT
TRBV3-1,ASSPFGTPIRGIQY
TRBV6-2/TRBV6-3,ATNPLSASVSTDTQY
TRBV5-6,ASSVDSGTQY
TRBV5-1,ASSTLIGDSEEKLF
TRBV29-1,SVVPSRSYNEQF
TRBV12-3/TRBV12-4,ASSLGVGAVEQY
TRBV9,ASSVGTATNEKLF
TRBV12-3/TRBV12-4,ASSLGQGKF
TRBV12-3/TRBV12-4,ASTNTGELF
TRBV5-1,ASSDQWGGTYEQY
TRBV7-9,ASSLPGRDIQY
TRBV15,ATSRSNRVRLSTEAF
TRBV11-3,ASSYTWEVY
TRBV29-1,SVTGTGDNRSYGYT
TRBV29-1,SVRSLRGRNEQF
TRBV7-8,ASSLAENIQY